This record covers a single TCR beta chain. This entry is derived from a study of blood T cell repertoires in COVID-19. Study information: Samples taken during acute and convalescent COVID-19 were collected in the United States, Italy and Spain. Nucleic acid was either cDNA or gDNA, and it came from T cells, B-cell-depleted T cells, or PBMCs.

Original processing methods: For nucleated cells, counts were estimated from reference gene primer amplification. TCRdb's table, derived via immunoSEQ multiplex PCR, lists solely in-frame clones and lacks some. D and trimming come from the DNA, and the V and J calls and clone size come from that table. The top ten hold less than 5.5% of the sample, which has around 190,000 clones, 70% to 90% seen once. Per germline, CDR1 KGHSH and CDR2 LQKENI. J was trimmed by 1 base and V by 2 bases; bases with no gene match: 8. CDR3 size: 18 residues. The rearrangement joins TRBV18 to TRBJ2-6; 7 positions agree with TRBD1. This TCR was recovered from a woman of 80 years or more with acute or convalescent COVID-19. What was sequenced was peripheral blood. CDR3 region: CASSPALLQGSGANVLTF. The CDR3 DNA follows: TGTGCCAGCTCACCAGCTCTATTACAGGGGTCTGGGGCCAACGTCCTGACTTTC.